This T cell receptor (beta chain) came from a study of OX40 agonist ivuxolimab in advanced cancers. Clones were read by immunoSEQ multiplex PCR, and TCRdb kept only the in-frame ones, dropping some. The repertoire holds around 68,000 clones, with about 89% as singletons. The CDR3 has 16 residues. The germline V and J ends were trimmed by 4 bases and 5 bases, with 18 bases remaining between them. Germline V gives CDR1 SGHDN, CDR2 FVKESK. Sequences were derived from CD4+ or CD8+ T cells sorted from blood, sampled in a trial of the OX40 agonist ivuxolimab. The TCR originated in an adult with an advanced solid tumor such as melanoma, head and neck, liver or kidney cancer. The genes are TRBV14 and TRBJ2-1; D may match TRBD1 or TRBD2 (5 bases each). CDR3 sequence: CASSRKPGLLDNEQFF. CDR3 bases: TGTGCCAGCAGCCGCAAACCGGGGCTTTTAGACAATGAGCAGTTCTTC.